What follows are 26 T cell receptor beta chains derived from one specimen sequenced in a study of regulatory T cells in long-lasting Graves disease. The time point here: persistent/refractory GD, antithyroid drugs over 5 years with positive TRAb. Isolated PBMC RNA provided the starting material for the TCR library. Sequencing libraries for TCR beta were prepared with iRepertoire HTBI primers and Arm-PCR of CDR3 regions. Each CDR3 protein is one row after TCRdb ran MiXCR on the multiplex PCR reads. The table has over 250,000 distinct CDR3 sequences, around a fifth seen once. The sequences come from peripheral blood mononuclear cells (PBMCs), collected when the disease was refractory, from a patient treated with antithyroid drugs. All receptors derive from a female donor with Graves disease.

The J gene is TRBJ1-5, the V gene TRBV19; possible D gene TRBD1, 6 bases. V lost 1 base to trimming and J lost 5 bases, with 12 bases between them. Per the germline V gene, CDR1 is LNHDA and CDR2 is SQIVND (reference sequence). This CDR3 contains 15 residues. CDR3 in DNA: TGTGCCAGTAGTATAGCAGGGGAAGTTTATCAGCCCCAGCATTTT. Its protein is CASSIAGEVYQPQHF.

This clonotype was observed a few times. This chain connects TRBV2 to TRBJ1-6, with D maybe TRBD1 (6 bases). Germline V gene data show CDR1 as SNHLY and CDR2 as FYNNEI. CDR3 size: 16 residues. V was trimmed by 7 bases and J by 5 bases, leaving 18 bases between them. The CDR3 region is CASTSDRIRNNSPLHF. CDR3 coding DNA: TGTGCCAGCACCAGCGACAGGATTCGTAATAATTCACCCCTCCACTTT.

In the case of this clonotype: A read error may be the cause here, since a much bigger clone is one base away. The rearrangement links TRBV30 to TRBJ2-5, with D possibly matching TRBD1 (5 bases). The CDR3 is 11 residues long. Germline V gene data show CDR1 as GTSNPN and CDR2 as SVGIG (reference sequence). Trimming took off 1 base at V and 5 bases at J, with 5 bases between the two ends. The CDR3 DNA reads TGTGCCTGGAGTGAGGGGGAGACCCAGTACTTC. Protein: CAWSEGETQYF.

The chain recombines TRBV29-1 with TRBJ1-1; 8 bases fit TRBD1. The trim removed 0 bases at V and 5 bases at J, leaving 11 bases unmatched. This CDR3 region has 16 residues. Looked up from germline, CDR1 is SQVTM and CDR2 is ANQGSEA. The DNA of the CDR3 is TGCAGCGTTGAAGACAACTACCTACAGGGGGGGACTGAAGCTTTCTTT. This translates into CSVEDNYLQGGTEAFF.

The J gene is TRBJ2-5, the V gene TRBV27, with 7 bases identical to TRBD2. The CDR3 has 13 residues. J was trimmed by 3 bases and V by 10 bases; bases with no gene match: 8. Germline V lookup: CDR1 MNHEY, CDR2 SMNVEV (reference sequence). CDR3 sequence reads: CATASGNEETQYF. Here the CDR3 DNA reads TGTGCCACCGCAAGCGGGAACGAAGAGACCCAGTACTTC.

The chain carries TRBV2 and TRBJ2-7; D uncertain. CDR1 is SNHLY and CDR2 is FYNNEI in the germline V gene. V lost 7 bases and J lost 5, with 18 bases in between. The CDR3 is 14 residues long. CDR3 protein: CASTEGPNLNEQYF. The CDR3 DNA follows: TGTGCCAGCACCGAAGGTCCCAATCTCAACGAGCAGTACTTC. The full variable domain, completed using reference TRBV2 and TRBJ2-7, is EPEVTQTPSHQVTQMGQEVILRCVPISNHLYFYWYRQILGQKVEFLVSFYNNEISEKSEIFDDQFSVERPDGSNFTLKIRSTKLEDSAMYFCASTEGPNLNEQYFGPGTRLTVT.

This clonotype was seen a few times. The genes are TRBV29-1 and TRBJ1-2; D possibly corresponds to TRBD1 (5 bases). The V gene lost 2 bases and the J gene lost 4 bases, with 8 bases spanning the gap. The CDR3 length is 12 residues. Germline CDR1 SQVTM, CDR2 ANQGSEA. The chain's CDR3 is CSVERQTYGYTF. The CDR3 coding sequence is TGCAGCGTTGAAAGACAGACCTATGGCTACACCTTC.

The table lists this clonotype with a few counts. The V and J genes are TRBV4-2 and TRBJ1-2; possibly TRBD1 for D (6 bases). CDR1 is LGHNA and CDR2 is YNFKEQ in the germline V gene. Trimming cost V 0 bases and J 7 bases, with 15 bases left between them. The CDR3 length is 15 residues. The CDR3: CASSQDGGGWGGYTF. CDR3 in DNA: TGTGCCAGCAGCCAAGACGGGGGGGGCTGGGGTGGCTACACCTTC.

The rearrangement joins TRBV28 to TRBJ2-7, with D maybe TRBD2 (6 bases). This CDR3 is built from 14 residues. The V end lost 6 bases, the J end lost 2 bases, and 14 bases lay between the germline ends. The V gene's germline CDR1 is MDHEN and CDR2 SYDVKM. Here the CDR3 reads CASRLGGEPYEQYF. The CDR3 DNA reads TGTGCCAGCAGACTAGGAGGGGAGCCCTACGAGCAGTACTTC.

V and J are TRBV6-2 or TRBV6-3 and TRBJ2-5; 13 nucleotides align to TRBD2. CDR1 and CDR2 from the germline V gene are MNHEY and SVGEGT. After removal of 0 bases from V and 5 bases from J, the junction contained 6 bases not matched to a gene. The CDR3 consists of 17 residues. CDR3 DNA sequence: TGTGCCAGCAGTTACTCCGGACTAGCGGGGGAGGTTGAGACCCAGTACTTC. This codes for CASSYSGLAGEVETQYF.

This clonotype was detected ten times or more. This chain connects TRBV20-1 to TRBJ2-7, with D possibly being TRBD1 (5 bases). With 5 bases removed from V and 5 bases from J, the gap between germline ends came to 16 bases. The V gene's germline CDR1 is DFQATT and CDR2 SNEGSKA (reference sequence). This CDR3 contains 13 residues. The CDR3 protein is CSASLSRANEQYF. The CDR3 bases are TGCAGTGCTTCCCTTTCCAGGGCCAACGAGCAGTACTTC.

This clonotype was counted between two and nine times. Here the CDR3 DNA reads TGCAGCGTAGAGCCCTGGACAGGGGGCTTAAGCACTGAAGCTTTCTTT. It specifies CSVEPWTGGLSTEAFF. V is TRBV29-1 and J is TRBJ1-1, with 11 nucleotides matching TRBD1. Germline loops: CDR1 SQVTM, CDR2 ANQGSEA. The CDR3 contains 16 residues. J was trimmed by 4 bases and V by 6 bases; bases with no gene match: 13.

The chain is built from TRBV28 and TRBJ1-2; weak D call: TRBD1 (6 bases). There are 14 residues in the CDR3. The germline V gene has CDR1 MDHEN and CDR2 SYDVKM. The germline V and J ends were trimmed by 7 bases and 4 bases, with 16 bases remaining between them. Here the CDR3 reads CASTRDTPGYGYTF. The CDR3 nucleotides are TGTGCCAGCACCCGGGACACCCCAGGCTATGGCTACACCTTC.

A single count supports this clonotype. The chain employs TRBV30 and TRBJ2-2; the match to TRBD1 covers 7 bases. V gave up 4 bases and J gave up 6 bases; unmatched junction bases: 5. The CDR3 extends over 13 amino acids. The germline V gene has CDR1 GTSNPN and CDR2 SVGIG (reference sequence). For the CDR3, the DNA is TGTGCCTGGACTGACAGGGAATCCGGGGAGCTGTTTTTT. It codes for CAWTDRESGELFF.

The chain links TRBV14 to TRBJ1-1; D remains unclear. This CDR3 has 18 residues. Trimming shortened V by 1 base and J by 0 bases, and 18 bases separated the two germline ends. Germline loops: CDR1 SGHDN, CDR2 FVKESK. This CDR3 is CASSQGKTFFKMNTEAFF. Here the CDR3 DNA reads TGTGCCAGCAGCCAAGGAAAGACCTTCTTTAAAATGAACACTGAAGCTTTCTTT.

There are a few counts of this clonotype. The CDR3 DNA reads TGTGCCAGCAGTTTAAGGACAGGGATCGCCGGGGAGCTGTTTTTT. Its translation is CASSLRTGIAGELFF. The chain employs TRBV28 and TRBJ2-2, with 8 bases fitting TRBD1. The germline V gene encodes CDR1 MDHEN and CDR2 SYDVKM. This CDR3 contains 15 residues. With 2 bases clipped from V and 6 bases from J, the junction kept 5 bases outside the gene matches.

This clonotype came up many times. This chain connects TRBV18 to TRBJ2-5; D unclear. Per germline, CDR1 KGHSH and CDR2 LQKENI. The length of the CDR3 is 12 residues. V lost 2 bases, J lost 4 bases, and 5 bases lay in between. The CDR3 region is CASSPSVETQYF. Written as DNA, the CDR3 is TGTGCCAGCTCACCATCGGTAGAGACCCAGTACTTC.

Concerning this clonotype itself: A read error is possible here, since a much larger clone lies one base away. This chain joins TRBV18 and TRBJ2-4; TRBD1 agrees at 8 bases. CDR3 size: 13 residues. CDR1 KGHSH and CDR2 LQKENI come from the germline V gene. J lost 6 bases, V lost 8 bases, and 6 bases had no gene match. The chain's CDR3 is CASAPGTGNIQYF. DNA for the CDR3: TGTGCCAGCGCCCCCGGGACAGGAAACATTCAGTACTTC.

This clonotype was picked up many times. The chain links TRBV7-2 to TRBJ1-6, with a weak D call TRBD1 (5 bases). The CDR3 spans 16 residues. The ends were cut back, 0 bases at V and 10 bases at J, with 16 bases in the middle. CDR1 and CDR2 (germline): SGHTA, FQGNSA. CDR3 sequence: CASSLATGTEYSPLHF. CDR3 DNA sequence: TGTGCCAGCAGCTTAGCCACTGGGACGGAGTACTCACCCCTCCACTTT.

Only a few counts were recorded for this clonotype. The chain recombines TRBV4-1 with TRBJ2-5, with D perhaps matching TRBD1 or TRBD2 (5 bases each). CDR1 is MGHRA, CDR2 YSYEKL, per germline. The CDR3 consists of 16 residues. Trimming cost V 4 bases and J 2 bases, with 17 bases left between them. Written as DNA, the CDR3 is TGCGCCAGCAGCCGAGTGACCGGGACGGGGCAAGAGACCCAGTACTTC. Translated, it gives CASSRVTGTGQETQYF.

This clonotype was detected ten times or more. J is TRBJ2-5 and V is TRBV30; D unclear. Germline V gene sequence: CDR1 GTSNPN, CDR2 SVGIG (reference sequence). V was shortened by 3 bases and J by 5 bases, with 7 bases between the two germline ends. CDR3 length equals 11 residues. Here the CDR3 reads CAWRAQETQYF. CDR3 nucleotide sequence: TGTGCCTGGAGAGCCCAGGAGACCCAGTACTTC.

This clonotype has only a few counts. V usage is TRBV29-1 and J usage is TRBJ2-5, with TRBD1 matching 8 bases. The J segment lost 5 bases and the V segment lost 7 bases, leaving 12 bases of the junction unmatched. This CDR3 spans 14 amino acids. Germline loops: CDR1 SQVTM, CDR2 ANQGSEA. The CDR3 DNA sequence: TGCAGCGCCCTACCGGCAGGGGGCGTGGAGACCCAGTACTTC. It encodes CSALPAGGVETQYF.

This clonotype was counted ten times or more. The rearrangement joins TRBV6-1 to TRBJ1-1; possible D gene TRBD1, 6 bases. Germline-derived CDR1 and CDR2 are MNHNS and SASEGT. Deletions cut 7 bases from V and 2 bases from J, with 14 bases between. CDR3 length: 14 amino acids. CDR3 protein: CASIARGGNTEAFF. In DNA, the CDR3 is TGTGCCAGCATCGCCAGGGGCGGCAACACTGAAGCTTTCTTT.

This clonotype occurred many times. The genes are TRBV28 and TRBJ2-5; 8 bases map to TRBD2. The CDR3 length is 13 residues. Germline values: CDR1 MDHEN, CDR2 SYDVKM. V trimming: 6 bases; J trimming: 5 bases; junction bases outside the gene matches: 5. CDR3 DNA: TGTGCCAGCAGCTTTAGCGGGATTGAGACCCAGTACTTC. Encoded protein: CASSFSGIETQYF.

The CDR3 nucleotides read TGCAGTGCTAGAGGTGGATCTGGTGAGAATTCACCCCTCCACTTT. This gives the protein CSARGGSGENSPLHF. V gene TRBV20-1 combines with J gene TRBJ1-6; D uncertain. CDR3 length: 15 amino acids. CDR1 and CDR2 (germline): DFQATT, SNEGSKA (reference sequence). The germline V and J ends were trimmed by 1 base and 7 bases, with 14 bases remaining between them.

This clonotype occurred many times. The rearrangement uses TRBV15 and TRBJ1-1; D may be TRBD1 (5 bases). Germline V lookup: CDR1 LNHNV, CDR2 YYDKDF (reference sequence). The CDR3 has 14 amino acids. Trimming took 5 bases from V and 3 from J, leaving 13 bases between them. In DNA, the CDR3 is TGTGCCACCAGCTCCACTCGGGGGGACACTGAAGCTTTCTTT. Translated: CATSSTRGDTEAFF.